A selection of T cell receptor beta chains follows, all from one sample in a study of Graves' ophthalmopathy and Graves' hyperthyroidism. TCRdb independently ran MiXCR on the multiplex PCR reads; one entry per CDR3 protein. The sample lists more than 45,000 distinct CDR3 sequences; over 40% were seen once. Input material: peripheral blood. These receptors all stem from an adult man with Graves' ophthalmopathy. CDR3s include the opening cysteine and the closing phenylalanine or tryptophan. Fields, in order: J gene, D gene, clone size, V gene, CDR3 protein, CDR3 DNA. D genes are given only for firm matches. A row's size may be missing; if present it is once, few, many or a size class.

TRBJ2-1 | NA | NA | TRBV7-3 | CASSLREGEQFF | TGTGCCAGCAGCTTACGCGAGGGGGAGCAGTTCTTC
TRBJ1-2 | NA | NA | TRBV10-3 | CVIGRHGSGCTF | TGTGTCATCGGAAGACATGGGTCTGGCTGCACCTTC
TRBJ2-2 | NA | NA | TRBV27 | CASGASRGAVF | TGTGCCAGCGGGGCCTCGCGGGGAGCTGTTTTT
TRBJ1-2 | NA | NA | TRBV20-1 | CSASSPPDGYTF | TGCAGTGCTAGCTCCCCCCCAGATGGCTACACCTTC
TRBJ1-2 | TRBD1 | NA | TRBV29-1 | CSHGQGAEYGYTF | TGCAGCCACGGACAGGGGGCGGAATATGGCTACACCTTC
TRBJ1-6 | NA | NA | TRBV6-1 | CASRYNEDSPLHF | TGTGCCAGCAGGTACAATGAAGATTCACCCCTCCACTTT
TRBJ2-7 | TRBD1 | NA | TRBV20-1 | CSASSGTVTSYEQYF | TGCAGTGCCAGCAGTGGGACAGTCACTTCCTACGAGCAGTACTTC
TRBJ2-3 | TRBD2 | NA | TRBV20-1 | CSAAGTSGRMADTQYF | TGCAGTGCTGCCGGGACTAGCGGGAGAATGGCAGATACGCAGTATTTT
TRBJ2-1 | NA | NA | TRBV20-1 | CSARDPFTGDSNEQFF | TGCAGTGCTAGAGATCCCTTTACGGGAGACTCTAATGAGCAGTTCTTC
TRBJ2-7 | TRBD2 | once | TRBV24-1 | CATSVLAGGYEQYF | TGTGCCACCAGTGTGTTAGCGGGAGGCTACGAGCAGTACTTC